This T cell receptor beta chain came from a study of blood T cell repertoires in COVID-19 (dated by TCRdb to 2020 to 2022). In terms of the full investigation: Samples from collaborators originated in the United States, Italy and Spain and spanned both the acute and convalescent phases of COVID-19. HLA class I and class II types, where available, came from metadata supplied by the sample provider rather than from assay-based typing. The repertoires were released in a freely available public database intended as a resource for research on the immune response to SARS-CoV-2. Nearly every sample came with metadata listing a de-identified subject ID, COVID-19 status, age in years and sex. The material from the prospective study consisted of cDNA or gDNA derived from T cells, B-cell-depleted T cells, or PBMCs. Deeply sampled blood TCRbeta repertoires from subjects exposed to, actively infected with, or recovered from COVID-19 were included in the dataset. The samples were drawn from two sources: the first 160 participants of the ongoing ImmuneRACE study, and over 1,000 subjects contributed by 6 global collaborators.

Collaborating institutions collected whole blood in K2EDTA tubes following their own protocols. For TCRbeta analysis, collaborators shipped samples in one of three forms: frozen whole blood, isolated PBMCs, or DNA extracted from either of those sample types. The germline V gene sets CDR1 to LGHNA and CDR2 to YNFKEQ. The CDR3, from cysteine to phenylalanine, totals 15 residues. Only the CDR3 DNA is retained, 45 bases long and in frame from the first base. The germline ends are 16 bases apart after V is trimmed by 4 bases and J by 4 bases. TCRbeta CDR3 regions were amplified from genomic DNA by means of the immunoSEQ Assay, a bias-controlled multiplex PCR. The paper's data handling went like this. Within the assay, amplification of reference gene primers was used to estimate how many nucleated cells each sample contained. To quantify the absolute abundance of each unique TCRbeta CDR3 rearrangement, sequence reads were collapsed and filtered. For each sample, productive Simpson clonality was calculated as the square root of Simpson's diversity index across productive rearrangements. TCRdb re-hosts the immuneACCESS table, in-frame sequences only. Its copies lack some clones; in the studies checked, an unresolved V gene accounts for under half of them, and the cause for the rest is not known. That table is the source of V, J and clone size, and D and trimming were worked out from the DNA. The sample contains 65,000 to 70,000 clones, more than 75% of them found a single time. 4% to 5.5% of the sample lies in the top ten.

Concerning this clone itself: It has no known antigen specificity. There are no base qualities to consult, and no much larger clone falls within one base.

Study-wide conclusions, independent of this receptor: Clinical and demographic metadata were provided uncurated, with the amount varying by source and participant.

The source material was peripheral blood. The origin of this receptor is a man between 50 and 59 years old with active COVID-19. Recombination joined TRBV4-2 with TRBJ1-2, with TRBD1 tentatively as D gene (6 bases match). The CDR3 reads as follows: CASSPEGEARYGYTF. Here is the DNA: TGTGCCAGCAGCCCAGAGGGGGAGGCCCGCTATGGCTACACCTTC.